These 11 T cell receptor beta chains were all obtained from the same sample, sequenced in a study of blood T cell repertoires in COVID-19. Only in-frame clones appear in the TCRdb table, and some are missing; sequencing was by immunoSEQ multiplex PCR. The sample has roughly 200,000 clones; 70% to 90% are singletons. The source material was peripheral blood. The receptors were gathered from a human donor with active or convalescent COVID-19. The donor label of this sample is uncertain.

This clone was seen only a few times. The chain is built from TRBV6-5 and TRBJ2-7, with 8 positions matching TRBD2. Germline V lookup: CDR1 MNHEY, CDR2 SVGAGI. The CDR3 contains 16 residues. Trimming at V came to 4 bases and at J to 3 bases, leaving 11 bases not matched to a gene. DNA of the CDR3: TGTGCCAGCAGTTTAGGGCTAGCGGGCGCAGTCTACGAGCAGTACTTC. Protein sequence: CASSLGLAGAVYEQYF.

This chain links TRBV15 with TRBJ2-7; TRBD1 is a possible D gene (6 bases). CDR1 and CDR2 (germline): LNHNV, YYDKDF (reference sequence). V lost 0 bases, J lost 2 bases, and 14 bases lay in between. The length of the CDR3 is 16 residues. The CDR3 nucleotides read TGTGCCACCAGCAGAGAGACAGGACGTTTAACCTACGAGCAGTACTTC. Protein: CATSRETGRLTYEQYF.

The rearrangement joins TRBV9 to TRBJ2-5, with D tentatively TRBD1 (5 bases). CDR1 and CDR2 (germline): SGDLS, YYNGEE. V was pared by 7 bases and J by 4 bases, with 20 bases between. The CDR3 contains 15 residues. CDR3 protein: CASAAMGLTVETQYF. The CDR3 nucleotides read TGTGCCAGCGCCGCTATGGGGCTAACGGTAGAGACCCAGTACTTC.

This chain uses TRBV5-1 with TRBJ1-1; D is ambiguous. The CDR3 is made up of 9 amino acids. Per the germline V gene, CDR1 is SGHRS and CDR2 is YFSETQ. Trimming stripped 3 bases from V and 8 bases from J, with 2 bases between. The CDR3 is CASSSEAFF. The CDR3 nucleotides read TGCGCCAGCAGCTCAGAAGCTTTCTTT.

The chain recombines TRBV3-1 (or the pseudogene TRBV3-2) with TRBJ1-1; D gene uncertain. V lost 4 bases and J lost 1, with 13 bases in between. The CDR3 is 15 amino acids. Germline V gene lookup returns CDR1 LGHDT and CDR2 YNNKEL (reference sequence). Here the CDR3 DNA reads TGTGCCAGCAGCCTAAGGGCAGAGGGGAACACTGAAGCTTTCTTT. This translates into CASSLRAEGNTEAFF.

The V and J genes are TRBV2 and TRBJ2-1, with 8 bases matching TRBD2. Trimming at V came to 7 bases and at J to 0 bases, leaving 8 bases not matched to a gene. This CDR3 is built from 16 residues. CDR1 and CDR2 from the germline V gene are SNHLY and FYNNEI. The DNA for the CDR3 is TGTGCCAGCATACTCGGACTAGCCAACTCCTACAATGAGCAGTTCTTC. Translation: CASILGLANSYNEQFF.

The chain has TRBV9 and TRBJ2-3; TRBD2 aligns across 14 bases. Germline V gene lookup returns CDR1 SGDLS and CDR2 YYNGEE. With 6 bases clipped from V and 9 bases from J, the junction kept 9 bases outside the gene matches. This CDR3 has 15 residues. CDR3 region: CASTGTSGGAGTQYF. In DNA, the CDR3 is TGTGCCAGCACGGGGACTAGCGGGGGTGCCGGAACGCAGTATTTT.

The chain couples TRBV5-1 to TRBJ2-5; D gene uncertain. CDR3 size: 12 residues. Germline values: CDR1 SGHRS, CDR2 YFSETQ. The V end was cut by 5 bases, the J end by 0 bases, with 5 bases between. The DNA of the CDR3 is TGCGCCAGCAGAACTTACCAAGAGACCCAGTACTTC. Translating gives CASRTYQETQYF.

This clone was counted a few times. The V call is TRBV6-5, the J call TRBJ2-1; D is ambiguous. There are 16 residues in the CDR3. The V end was cut by 0 bases, the J end by 6 bases, with 15 bases between. Germline CDR1 reads MNHEY; CDR2 reads SVGAGI. The CDR3: CASSYSPLSAVNEQFF. The CDR3, as DNA: TGTGCCAGCAGTTACTCTCCGCTTTCCGCAGTCAATGAGCAGTTCTTC.

This CDR3 is CASSPLGLAGGEQFF. For the CDR3, the DNA is TGTGCCAGCAGCCCCCTGGGACTAGCGGGAGGCGAGCAGTTCTTC. The rearrangement uses TRBV11-2 and TRBJ2-1; TRBD2 matches at 15 bases. Trimming at V came to 5 bases and at J to 10 bases, leaving 6 bases not matched to a gene. CDR3 length: 15 residues. Germline assignment: CDR1 SGHAT and CDR2 FQNNGV.

The chain links TRBV27 to TRBJ2-7; 9 bases line up with TRBD2. Germline CDR1 reads MNHEY; CDR2 reads SMNVEV (reference sequence). Trimming at V came to 5 bases and at J to 6 bases, leaving 14 bases not matched to a gene. The CDR3 sequence is 16 residues long. The CDR3, as DNA: TGTGCCAGCAGTAAACACATAGCGGGGGAGCCCGGCGAGCAGTACTTC. This encodes CASSKHIAGEPGEQYF.